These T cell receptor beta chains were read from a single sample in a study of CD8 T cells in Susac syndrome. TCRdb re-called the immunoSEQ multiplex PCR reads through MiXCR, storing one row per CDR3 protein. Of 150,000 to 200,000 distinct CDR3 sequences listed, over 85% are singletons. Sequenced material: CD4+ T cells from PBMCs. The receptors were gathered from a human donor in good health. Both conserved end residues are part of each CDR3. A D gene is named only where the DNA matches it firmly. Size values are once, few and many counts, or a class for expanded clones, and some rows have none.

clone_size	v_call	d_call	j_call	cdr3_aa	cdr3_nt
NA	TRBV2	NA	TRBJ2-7	CASSDQLDWEQYF	TGTGCCAGCAGTGACCAGCTGGATTGGGAGCAGTACTTC
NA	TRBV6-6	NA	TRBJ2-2	CASTFGRELFF	TGTGCCAGCACATTCGGCCGGGAGCTGTTTTTT
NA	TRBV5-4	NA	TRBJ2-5	CASSLEGRRQETQYF	TGTGCCAGCAGCTTGGAAGGCAGGAGGCAGGAGACCCAGTACTTC
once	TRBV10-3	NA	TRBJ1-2	CAIRGLYGYTF	TGTGCCATCAGAGGCCTCTATGGCTACACCTTC
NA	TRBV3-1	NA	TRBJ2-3	CASSRGTNTDTQYF	TGTGCCAGCAGCCGGGGGACCAACACAGATACGCAGTATTTT
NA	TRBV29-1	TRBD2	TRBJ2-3	CSVVLAGPSTDTQYF	TGCAGCGTTGTACTAGCGGGGCCTAGCACAGATACGCAGTATTTT
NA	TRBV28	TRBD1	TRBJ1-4	CASAVGTGLRKLFF	TGTGCCAGCGCCGTGGGGACAGGGTTGAGAAAACTGTTTTTT
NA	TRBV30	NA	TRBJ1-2	CAWSASFASYGYTF	TGTGCCTGGAGTGCCTCATTCGCGAGCTATGGCTACACCTTC
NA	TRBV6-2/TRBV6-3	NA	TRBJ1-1	CASSYLGVGTEAFF	TGTGCCAGCAGTTACTTAGGGGTTGGCACTGAAGCTTTCTTT
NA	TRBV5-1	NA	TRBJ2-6	CASSLHGPGANVLTF	TGCGCCAGCAGCTTGCACGGGCCTGGGGCCAACGTCCTGACTTTC
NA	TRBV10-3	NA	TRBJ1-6	CAISESWGESGSPLHF	TGTGCCATCAGTGAGTCTTGGGGGGAGTCCGGATCACCCCTCCACTTT
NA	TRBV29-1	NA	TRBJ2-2	CSVSFSTGELFF	TGCAGCGTTTCATTTTCCACCGGGGAGCTGTTTTTT
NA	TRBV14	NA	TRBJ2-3	CASSRGISTDTQYF	TGTGCCAGCAGCCGAGGGATTAGCACAGATACGCAGTATTTT
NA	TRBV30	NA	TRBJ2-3	CAWSVLKGYTDTQYF	TGTGCCTGGAGTGTACTAAAGGGCTACACAGATACGCAGTATTTT
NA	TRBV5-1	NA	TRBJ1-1	CASRKDSNTEAFF	TGCGCCAGCAGGAAGGACAGTAACACTGAAGCTTTCTTT
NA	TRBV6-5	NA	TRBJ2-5	CASSYSWGTQYF	TGTGCCAGCAGTTACTCTTGGGGGACCCAGTACTTC
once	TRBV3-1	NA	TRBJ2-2	CASSQVESGELFF	TGTGCCAGCAGCCAAGTAGAAAGCGGGGAGCTGTTTTTT
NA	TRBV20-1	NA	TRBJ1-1	CSAWGPSDTEAFF	TGCAGTGCTTGGGGACCCTCGGATACTGAAGCTTTCTTT
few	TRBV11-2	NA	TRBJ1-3	CASSLSVTSRGNTIYF	TGTGCCAGCAGCTTATCCGTCACCTCTCGGGGAAACACCATATATTTT
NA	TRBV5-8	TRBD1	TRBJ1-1	CASLIGQGRTEAFF	TGTGCCAGTCTCATCGGACAGGGTCGCACTGAAGCTTTCTTT
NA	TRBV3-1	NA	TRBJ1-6	CASSHIAGTGDSPLHF	TGTGCCAGCAGCCATATTGCCGGGACCGGGGATTCACCCCTCCACTTT
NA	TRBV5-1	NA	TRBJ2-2	CASTVEMSNTGELFF	TGCGCCAGCACCGTTGAGATGTCGAACACCGGGGAGCTGTTTTTT
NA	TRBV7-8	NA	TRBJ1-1	CASSLQGVMNTEAFF	TGTGCCAGCAGCTTACAGGGAGTAATGAACACTGAAGCTTTCTTT
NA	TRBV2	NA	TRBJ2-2	CASRGRDISGELFF	TGTGCCAGCAGGGGACGGGACATTTCCGGGGAGCTGTTTTTT
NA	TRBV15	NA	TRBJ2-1	CATSRDAGLDEQFF	TGTGCCACCAGCAGGGATGCGGGGCTCGACGAGCAGTTCTTC
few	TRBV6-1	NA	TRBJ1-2	CASSDLGDGYTF	TGTGCCAGCAGTGACTTGGGTGATGGCTACACCTTC
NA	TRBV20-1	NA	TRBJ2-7	CSAAPSGPYEQYF	TGCAGTGCTGCCCCGAGCGGTCCCTACGAGCAGTACTTC
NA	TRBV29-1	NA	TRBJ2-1	CSVDGQGGDEQFF	TGCAGCGTTGATGGCCAGGGCGGCGATGAGCAGTTCTTC
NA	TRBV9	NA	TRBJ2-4	CASSVDQGLNIQYF	TGTGCCAGCAGCGTAGACCAGGGTTTAAACATTCAGTACTTC
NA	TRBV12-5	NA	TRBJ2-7	CASGLRGYEQYF	TGTGCTAGTGGCCTCCGGGGTTACGAGCAGTACTTC
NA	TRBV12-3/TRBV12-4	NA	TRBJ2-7	CASSLDLDSSYEQYF	TGTGCCAGCAGTTTAGATCTGGACAGTTCCTACGAGCAGTACTTC
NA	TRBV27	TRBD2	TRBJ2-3	CASGGGARLSTDTQYF	TGTGCCAGCGGCGGGGGGGCCCGTCTCAGCACAGATACGCAGTATTTT
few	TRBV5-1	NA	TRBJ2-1	CASSLAGDEQFF	TGCGCCAGCAGCTTGGCCGGGGATGAGCAGTTCTTC
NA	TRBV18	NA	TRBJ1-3	CASSPATNLNTIYF	TGTGCCAGCTCACCAGCGACTAACCTAAACACCATATATTTT
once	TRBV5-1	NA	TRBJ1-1	CASSLRGGEAFF	TGCGCCAGCAGCTTAAGAGGAGGTGAAGCTTTCTTT
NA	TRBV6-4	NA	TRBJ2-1	CASSDEPSPYNEQFF	TGTGCCAGCAGTGACGAGCCTAGCCCCTACAATGAGCAGTTCTTC
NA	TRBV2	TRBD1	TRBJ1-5	CASSPDRGSNQPQHF	TGTGCCAGCAGTCCGGACAGGGGAAGCAATCAGCCCCAGCATTTT
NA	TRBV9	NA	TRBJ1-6	CASSVDGRSPLHF	TGTGCCAGCAGCGTAGACGGGAGGTCACCCCTCCACTTT
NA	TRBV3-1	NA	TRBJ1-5	CASSQGRGNQPQHF	TGTGCCAGCAGCCAAGGGAGGGGGAATCAGCCCCAGCATTTT
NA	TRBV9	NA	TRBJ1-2	CASDSGHRPYTF	TGTGCCTCCGATTCAGGGCATCGGCCCTACACCTTC
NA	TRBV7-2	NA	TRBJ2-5	CASRTTAPGEGTQYF	TGTGCCAGCAGGACGACCGCCCCGGGTGAGGGAACCCAGTACTTC
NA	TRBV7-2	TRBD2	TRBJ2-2	CASSLGTSAGELFF	TGTGCCAGCAGCTTAGGGACTAGCGCCGGGGAGCTGTTTTTT
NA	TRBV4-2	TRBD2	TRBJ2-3	CASSPSGTSGGVDTQYF	TGTGCCAGCAGCCCATCCGGGACTAGCGGGGGCGTTGATACGCAGTATTTT
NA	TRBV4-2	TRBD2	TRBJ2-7	CASSQDMGGDASYEQYF	TGTGCCAGCAGCCAAGATATGGGGGGGGACGCCTCCTACGAGCAGTACTTC
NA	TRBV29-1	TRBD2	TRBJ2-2	CSAFGGRGTGELFF	TGCAGCGCCTTCGGGGGGAGAGGGACCGGGGAGCTGTTTTTT
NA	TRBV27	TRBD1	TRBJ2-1	CASSYQDRGYNEQFF	TGTGCCAGCAGTTATCAGGACAGGGGCTACAATGAGCAGTTCTTC
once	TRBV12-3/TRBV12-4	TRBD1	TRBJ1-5	CASRSRDSHQPQHF	TGTGCCAGCAGATCCCGGGACAGCCATCAGCCCCAGCATTTT
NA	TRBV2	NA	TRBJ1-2	CASSPGARNGYTF	TGTGCCAGCAGTCCCGGGGCTAGGAATGGCTACACCTTC